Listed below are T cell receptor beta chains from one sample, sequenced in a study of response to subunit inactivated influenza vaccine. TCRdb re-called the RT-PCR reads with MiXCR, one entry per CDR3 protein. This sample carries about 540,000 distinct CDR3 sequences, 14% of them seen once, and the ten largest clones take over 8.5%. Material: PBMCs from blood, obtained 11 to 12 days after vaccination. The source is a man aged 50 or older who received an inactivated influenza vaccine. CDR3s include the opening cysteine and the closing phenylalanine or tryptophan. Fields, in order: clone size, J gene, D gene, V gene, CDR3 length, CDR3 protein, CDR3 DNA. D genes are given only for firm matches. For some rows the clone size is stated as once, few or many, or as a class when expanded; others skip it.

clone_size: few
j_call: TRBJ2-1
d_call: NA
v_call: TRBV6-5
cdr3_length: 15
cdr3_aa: CASSLLEGAYNEQFF
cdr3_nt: TGTGCCAGCAGTTTACTAGAGGGGGCCTACAATGAGCAGTTCTTC

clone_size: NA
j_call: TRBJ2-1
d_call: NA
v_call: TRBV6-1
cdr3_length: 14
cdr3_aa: CASSTGVANNEQFF
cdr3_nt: TGTGCCAGCAGTACGGGAGTGGCTAACAATGAGCAGTTCTTC

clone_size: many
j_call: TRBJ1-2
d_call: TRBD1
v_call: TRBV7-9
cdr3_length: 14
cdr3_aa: CASSLGQGDYGYTF
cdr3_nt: TGTGCCAGCAGCTTAGGGCAGGGGGACTATGGCTACACCTTC

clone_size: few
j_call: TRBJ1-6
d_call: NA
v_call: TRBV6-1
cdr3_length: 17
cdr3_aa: CASRVGTSSSYNSPLHF
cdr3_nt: TGTGCCAGCAGAGTAGGGACCTCAAGCTCCTATAATTCACCCCTCCACTTT

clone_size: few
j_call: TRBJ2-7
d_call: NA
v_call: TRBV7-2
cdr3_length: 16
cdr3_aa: CASSFAPQGMAYEQYF
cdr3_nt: TGTGCCAGCAGCTTCGCCCCGCAGGGGATGGCCTACGAGCAGTACTTC

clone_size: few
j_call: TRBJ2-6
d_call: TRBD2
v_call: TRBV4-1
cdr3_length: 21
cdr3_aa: CASSQVLETSGTLTGANVLTF
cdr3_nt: TGCGCCAGCAGCCAAGTTCTGGAGACTAGCGGGACACTTACTGGGGCCAACGTCCTGACTTTC

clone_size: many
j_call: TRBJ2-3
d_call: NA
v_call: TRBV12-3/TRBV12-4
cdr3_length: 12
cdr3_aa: CAIDKKGDTQYF
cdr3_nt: TGTGCCATCGACAAAAAGGGAGATACGCAGTATTTT

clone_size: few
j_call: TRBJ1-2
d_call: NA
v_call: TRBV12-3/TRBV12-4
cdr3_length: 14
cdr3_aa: CASTPQGSLYGYTF
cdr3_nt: TGTGCCAGCACCCCACAGGGATCCCTCTATGGCTACACCTTC

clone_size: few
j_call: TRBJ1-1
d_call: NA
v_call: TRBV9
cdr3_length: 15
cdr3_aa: CASSETYGGATEAFF
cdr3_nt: TGTGCCAGCAGCGAGACATACGGGGGGGCCACTGAAGCTTTCTTT

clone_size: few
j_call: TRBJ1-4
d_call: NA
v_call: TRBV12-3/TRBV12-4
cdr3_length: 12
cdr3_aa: CASSFPGEKLFF
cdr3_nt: TGTGCCAGCAGTTTTCCTGGTGAAAAACTGTTTTTT

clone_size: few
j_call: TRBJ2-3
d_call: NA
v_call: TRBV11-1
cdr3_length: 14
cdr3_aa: CASSLAEASDTQYF
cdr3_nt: TGTGCCAGCAGCTTAGCGGAGGCGTCAGATACGCAGTATTTT

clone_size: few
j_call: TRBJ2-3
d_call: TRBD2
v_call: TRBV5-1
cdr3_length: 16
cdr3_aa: CASSLDPSGSTDTQYF
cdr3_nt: TGCGCCAGCAGCTTGGACCCTAGCGGGAGCACAGATACGCAGTATTTT

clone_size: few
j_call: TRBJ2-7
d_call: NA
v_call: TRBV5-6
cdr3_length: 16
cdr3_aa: CASSPGWGTPSYEQYF
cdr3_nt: TGTGCCAGCAGCCCGGGGTGGGGGACTCCCAGTTACGAGCAGTACTTC

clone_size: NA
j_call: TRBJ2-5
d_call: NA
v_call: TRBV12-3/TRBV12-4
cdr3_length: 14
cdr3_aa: CASSFSGPGETQYF
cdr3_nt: TGTGCCAGCAGTTTCTCTGGTCCGGGGGAGACCCAGTACTTC

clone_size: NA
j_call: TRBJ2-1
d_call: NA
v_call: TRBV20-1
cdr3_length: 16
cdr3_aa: CSARSTRSGSYNEQFF
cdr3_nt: TGCAGTGCTAGGAGCACTCGTAGCGGCTCCTACAATGAGCAGTTCTTC

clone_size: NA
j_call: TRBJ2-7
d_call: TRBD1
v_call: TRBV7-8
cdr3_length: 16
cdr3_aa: CASSPVGGQGSYEQYF
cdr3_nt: TGTGCCAGCAGCCCCGTCGGGGGACAGGGATCCTACGAGCAGTACTTC

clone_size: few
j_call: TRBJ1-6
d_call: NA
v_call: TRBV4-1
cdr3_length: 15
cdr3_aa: CASSHEGPYNSPLHF
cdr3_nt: TGCGCCAGCAGCCATGAGGGACCCTATAATTCACCCCTCCACTTT

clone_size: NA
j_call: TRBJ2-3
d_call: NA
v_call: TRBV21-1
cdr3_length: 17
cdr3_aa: CASSKGLMAGTWDTQYF
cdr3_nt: TGTGCCAGCAGCAAAGGTCTTATGGCAGGGACCTGGGATACGCAGTATTTT

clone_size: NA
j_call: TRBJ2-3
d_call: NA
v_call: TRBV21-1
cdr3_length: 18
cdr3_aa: CASPIRASGGRSTDTQYF
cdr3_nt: TGTGCCAGCCCGATTCGGGCTAGCGGGGGCCGTAGCACAGATACGCAGTATTTT

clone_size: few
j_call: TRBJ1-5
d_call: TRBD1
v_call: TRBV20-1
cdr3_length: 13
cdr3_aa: CSADRGGGQPQHF
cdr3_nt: TGCAGTGCGGACAGGGGGGGTGGTCAGCCCCAGCATTTT

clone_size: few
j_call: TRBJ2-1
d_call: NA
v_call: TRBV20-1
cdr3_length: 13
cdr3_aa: CSGPRSDINEQFF
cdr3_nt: TGCAGCGGGCCCCGATCCGATATCAATGAGCAGTTCTTC

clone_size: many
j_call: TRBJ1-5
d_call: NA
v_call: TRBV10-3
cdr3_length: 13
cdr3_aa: CAISDSSNQPQHF
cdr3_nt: TGTGCCATCAGTGATAGTAGCAATCAGCCCCAGCATTTT

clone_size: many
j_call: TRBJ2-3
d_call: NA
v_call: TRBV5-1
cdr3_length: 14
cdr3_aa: CASSLGAFTDTQYF
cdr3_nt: TGCGCCAGCAGCTTAGGAGCATTCACAGATACGCAGTATTTT

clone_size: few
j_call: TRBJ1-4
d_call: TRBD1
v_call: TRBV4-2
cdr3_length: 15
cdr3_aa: CASSQGPTGDEKLFF
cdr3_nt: TGTGCCAGCAGCCAAGGGCCAACAGGGGATGAAAAACTGTTTTTT

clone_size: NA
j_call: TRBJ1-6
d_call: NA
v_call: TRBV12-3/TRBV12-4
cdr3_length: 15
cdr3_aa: CASTKGVAYNSPLHF
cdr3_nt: TGTGCCAGCACCAAGGGAGTAGCCTATAATTCACCCCTCCACTTT

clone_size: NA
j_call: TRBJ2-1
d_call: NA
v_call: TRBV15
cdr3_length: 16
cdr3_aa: CATSRVFSGFGNEQFF
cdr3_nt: TGTGCCACCAGCAGAGTTTTTAGTGGTTTCGGCAATGAGCAGTTCTTC

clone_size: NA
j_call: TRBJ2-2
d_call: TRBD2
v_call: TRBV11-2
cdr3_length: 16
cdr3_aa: CASSFRLARNTGELFF
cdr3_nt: TGTGCCAGCAGCTTCAGACTAGCGAGGAACACCGGGGAGCTGTTTTTT

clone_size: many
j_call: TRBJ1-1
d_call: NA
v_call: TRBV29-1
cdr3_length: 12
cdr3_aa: CSVETLNTEAFF
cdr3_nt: TGCAGCGTTGAAACGTTGAACACTGAAGCTTTCTTT

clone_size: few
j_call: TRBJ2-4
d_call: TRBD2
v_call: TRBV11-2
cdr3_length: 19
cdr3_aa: CASSLGLAGGPGGRNIQYF
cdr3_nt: TGTGCCAGCAGCTTAGGACTAGCGGGAGGGCCAGGGGGGAGGAACATTCAGTACTTC

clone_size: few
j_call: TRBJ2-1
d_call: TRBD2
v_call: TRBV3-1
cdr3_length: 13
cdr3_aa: CASRPGTRDEQFF
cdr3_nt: TGTGCCAGCAGACCCGGGACTAGGGATGAGCAGTTCTTC

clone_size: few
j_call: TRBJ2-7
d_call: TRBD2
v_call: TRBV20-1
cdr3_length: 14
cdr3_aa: CSASRLADNYEQYF
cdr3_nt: TGCAGTGCTAGTAGACTAGCAGACAACTACGAGCAGTACTTC

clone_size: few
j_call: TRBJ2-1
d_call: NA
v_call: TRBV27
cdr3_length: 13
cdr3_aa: CASSLGWGNEQFF
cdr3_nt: TGTGCCAGCAGTTTAGGTTGGGGGAATGAGCAGTTCTTC

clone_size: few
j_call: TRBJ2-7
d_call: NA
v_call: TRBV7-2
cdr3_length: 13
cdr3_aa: CASSPWDMHEQYF
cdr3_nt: TGTGCCAGCAGCCCCTGGGACATGCACGAGCAGTACTTC

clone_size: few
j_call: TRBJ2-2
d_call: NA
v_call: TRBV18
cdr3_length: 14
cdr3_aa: CASSPAGFAGELFF
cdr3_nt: TGTGCCAGCTCACCAGCCGGTTTCGCCGGGGAGCTGTTTTTT

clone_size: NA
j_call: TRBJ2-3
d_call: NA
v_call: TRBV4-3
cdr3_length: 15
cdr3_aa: CASSQLRFGADTQYF
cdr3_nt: TGCGCCAGCAGCCAACTGCGGTTCGGGGCCGATACGCAGTATTTT

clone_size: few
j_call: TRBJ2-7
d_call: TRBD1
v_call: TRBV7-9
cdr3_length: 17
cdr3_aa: CASSAFRTGPSSYEQYF
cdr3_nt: TGTGCCAGCAGCGCCTTCAGGACAGGCCCGAGCTCCTACGAGCAGTACTTC

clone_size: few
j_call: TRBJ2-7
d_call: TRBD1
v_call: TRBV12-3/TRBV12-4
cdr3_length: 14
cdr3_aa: CASSQTGRPYEQYF
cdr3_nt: TGTGCCAGCAGCCAGACAGGGAGACCCTACGAGCAGTACTTC

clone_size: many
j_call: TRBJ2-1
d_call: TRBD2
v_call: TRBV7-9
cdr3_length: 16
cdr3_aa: CASGAPSGKLYNEQFF
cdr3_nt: TGTGCCAGCGGGGCGCCTAGCGGGAAACTCTACAATGAGCAGTTCTTC

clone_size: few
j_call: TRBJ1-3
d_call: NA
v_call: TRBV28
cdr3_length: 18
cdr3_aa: CASSLYGQQGISGNTIYF
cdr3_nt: TGTGCCAGCAGTTTATATGGACAACAGGGCATCTCTGGAAACACCATATATTTT

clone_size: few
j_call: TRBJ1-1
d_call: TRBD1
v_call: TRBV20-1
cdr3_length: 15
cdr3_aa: CSASRDRGWVTEAFF
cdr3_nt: TGCAGTGCTAGCAGGGACAGGGGTTGGGTAACTGAAGCTTTCTTT

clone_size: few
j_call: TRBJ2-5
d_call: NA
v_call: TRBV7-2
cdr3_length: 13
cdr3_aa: CASSPAPRETQYF
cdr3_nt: TGTGCCAGCAGCCCGGCCCCTCGGGAGACCCAGTACTTC

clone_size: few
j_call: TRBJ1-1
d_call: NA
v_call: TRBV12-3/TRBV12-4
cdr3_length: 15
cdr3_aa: CASSFFGGASTEAFF
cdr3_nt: TGTGCCAGCAGTTTTTTCGGTGGGGCAAGCACTGAAGCTTTCTTT

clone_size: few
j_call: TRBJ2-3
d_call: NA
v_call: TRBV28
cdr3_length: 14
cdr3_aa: CASSPPVWLDTQYF
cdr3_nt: TGTGCCAGCAGTCCCCCCGTGTGGTTAGATACGCAGTATTTT

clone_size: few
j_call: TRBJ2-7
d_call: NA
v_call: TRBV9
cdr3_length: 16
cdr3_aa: CASSVGETPMVYEQYF
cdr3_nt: TGTGCCAGCAGCGTAGGTGAGACCCCAATGGTCTACGAGCAGTACTTC

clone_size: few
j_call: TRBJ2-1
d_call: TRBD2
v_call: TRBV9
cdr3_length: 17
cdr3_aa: CASSVGQAGVVYNEQFF
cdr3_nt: TGTGCCAGCAGCGTAGGCCAAGCGGGAGTGGTCTACAATGAGCAGTTCTTC

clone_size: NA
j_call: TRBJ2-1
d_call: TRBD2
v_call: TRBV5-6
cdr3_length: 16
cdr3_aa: CASSTSGLAFYNEQFF
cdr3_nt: TGTGCCAGCAGCACGTCGGGACTAGCGTTCTACAATGAGCAGTTCTTC

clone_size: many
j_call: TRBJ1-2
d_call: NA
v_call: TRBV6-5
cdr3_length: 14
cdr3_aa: CASSYRAVGYGYTF
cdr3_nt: TGTGCCAGCAGTTACCGGGCGGTCGGCTATGGCTACACCTTC

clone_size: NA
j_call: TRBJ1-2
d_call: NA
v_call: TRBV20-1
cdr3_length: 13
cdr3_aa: CSARTDRIYGYTF
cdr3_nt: TGCAGTGCTAGAACCGACAGGATCTATGGCTACACCTTC

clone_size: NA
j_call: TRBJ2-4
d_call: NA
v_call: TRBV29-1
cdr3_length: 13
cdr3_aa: CSVEGRTKNIQYF
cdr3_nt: TGCAGCGTTGAAGGTCGCACCAAAAACATTCAGTACTTC

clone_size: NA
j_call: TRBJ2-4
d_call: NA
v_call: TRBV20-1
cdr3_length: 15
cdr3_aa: CSASEPTGAKNIQYF
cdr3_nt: TGCAGTGCTAGCGAGCCCACAGGAGCCAAAAACATTCAGTACTTC

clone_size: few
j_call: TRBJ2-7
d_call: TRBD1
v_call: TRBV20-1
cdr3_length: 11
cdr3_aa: CSAPQGNEQYF
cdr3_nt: TGCAGTGCGCCACAGGGGAACGAGCAGTACTTC

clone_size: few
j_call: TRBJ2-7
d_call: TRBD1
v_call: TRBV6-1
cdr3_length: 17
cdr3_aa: CASTEDRVIFPSYEQYF
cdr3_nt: TGTGCCAGTACCGAAGACAGGGTGATTTTCCCCTCCTACGAGCAGTACTTC